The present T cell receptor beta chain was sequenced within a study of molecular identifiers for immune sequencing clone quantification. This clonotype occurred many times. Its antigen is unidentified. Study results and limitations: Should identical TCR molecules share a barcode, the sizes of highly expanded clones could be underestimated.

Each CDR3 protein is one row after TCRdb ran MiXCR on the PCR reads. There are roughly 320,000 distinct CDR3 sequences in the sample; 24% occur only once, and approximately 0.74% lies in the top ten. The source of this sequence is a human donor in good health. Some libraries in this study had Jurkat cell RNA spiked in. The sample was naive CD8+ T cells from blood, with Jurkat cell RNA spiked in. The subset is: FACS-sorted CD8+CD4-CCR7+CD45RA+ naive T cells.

Written as DNA, the CDR3 is TGTGCCAGCAGGGGACAGAAGATTGAAGCTTTCTTT. As protein: CASRGQKIEAFF. The gene calls are TRBV27 and TRBJ1-1; TRBD1 aligns across 7 bases. The germline gives CDR1 MNHEY, CDR2 SMNVEV (reference sequence). V lost 6 bases, J lost 7 bases, and 5 bases stayed unmatched. There are 12 residues in the CDR3.